One TCR beta chain is described in this entry. Each CDR3 protein gets one entry after TCRdb re-called the RT-PCR reads with MiXCR. Of some 880,000 distinct CDR3 sequences detected, roughly 18% appear once; the ten largest clones hold 5% to 6.5%. V shed 0 bases and J shed 2 bases, with 17 bases lying between them. The CDR3 spans 17 residues. CDR1 and CDR2 (germline): DFQATT, SNEGSKA (reference sequence). This entry belongs to a study of patients and donors after allogeneic stem cell transplantation. The sample consisted of blood, either unsorted or a sorted T cell fraction (not recorded which). The genes are TRBV20-1 and TRBJ1-3; D unclear. This clonotype was sampled from a human donor who was either an allogeneic HSCT recipient or a stem cell or donor lymphocyte infusion donor (not recorded which). It is not recorded whose cells these are; they may come from a transplant donor. This CDR3 reads CSARDWVEAGAGNTIYF. CDR3 in DNA: TGCAGTGCTAGAGATTGGGTGGAGGCTGGGGCTGGAAACACCATATATTTT.